This T cell receptor beta chain was recovered during a study of blood T cell repertoires in COVID-19. At the level of the study: From T cells, B-cell-depleted T cells, or PBMCs came the material, which was cDNA or gDNA.

The CDR3 has 14 residues. Trimming pared 4 bases from V and 6 bases from J, leaving 12 bases between. The germline V gene has CDR1 MGHRA and CDR2 YSYEKL. Profiled with immunoSEQ multiplex PCR; TCRdb holds only in-frame clones, not every one. The table has approximately 130,000 clones, around 88% seen once. J is TRBJ2-2 and V is TRBV4-1; unclear D gene. What was sequenced was peripheral blood. The receptor comes from a woman in her fifties or sixties who had recovered from COVID-19. This CDR3 is CASSPRRVAGELFF. The CDR3 coding sequence is TGCGCCAGCAGCCCCCGCCGCGTGGCCGGGGAGCTGTTTTTT.